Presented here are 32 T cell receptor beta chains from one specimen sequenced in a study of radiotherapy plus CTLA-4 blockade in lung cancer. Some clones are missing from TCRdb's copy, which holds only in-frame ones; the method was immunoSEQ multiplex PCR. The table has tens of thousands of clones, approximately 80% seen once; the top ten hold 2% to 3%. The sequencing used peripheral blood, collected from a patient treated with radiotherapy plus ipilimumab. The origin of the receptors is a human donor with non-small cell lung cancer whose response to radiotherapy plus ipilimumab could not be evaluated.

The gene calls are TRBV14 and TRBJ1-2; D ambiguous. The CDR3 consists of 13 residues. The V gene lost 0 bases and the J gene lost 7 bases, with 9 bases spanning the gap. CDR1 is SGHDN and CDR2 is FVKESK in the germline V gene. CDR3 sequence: CASSQDFDSGYTF. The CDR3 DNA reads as TGTGCCAGCAGCCAAGATTTCGACTCTGGCTACACCTTC.

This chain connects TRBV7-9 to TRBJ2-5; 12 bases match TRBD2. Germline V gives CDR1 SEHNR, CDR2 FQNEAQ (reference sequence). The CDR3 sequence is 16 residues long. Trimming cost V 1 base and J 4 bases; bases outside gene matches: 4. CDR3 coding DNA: TGTGCCAGCAGCTTAGAACTAGCGGGGGGAGGAGAGACCCAGTACTTC. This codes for CASSLELAGGGETQYF.

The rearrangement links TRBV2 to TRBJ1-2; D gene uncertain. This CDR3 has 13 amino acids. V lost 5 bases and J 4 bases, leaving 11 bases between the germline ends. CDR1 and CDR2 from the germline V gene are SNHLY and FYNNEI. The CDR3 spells CASSKQILYGYTF. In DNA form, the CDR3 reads TGTGCCAGCAGTAAACAGATACTCTATGGCTACACCTTC.

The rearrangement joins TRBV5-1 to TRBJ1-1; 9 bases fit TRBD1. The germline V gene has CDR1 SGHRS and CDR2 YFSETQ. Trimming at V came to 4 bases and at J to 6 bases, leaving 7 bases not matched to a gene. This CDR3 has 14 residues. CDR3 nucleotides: TGCGCCAGCAGCACCCGGACAGGGGTATCTGAAGCTTTCTTT. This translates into CASSTRTGVSEAFF.

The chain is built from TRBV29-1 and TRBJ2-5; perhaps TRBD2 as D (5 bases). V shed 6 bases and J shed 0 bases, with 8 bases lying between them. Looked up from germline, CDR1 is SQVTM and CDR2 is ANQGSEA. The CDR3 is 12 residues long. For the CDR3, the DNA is TGCAGCGTGGGAGAGTACCAAGAGACCCAGTACTTC. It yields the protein CSVGEYQETQYF.

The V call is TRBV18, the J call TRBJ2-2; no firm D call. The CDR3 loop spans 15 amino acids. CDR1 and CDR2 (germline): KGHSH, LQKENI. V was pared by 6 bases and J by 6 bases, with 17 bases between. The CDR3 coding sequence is TGTGCCAGCTCCCCCGACCGCCTAGGCGCCGGGGAGCTGTTTTTT. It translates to CASSPDRLGAGELFF. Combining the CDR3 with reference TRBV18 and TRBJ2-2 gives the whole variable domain NAGVMQNPRHLVRRRGQEARLRCSPMKGHSHVYWYRQLPEEGLKFMVYLQKENIIDESGMPKERFSAEFPKEGPSILRIQQVVRGDSAAYFCASSPDRLGAGELFFGEGSRLTVL.

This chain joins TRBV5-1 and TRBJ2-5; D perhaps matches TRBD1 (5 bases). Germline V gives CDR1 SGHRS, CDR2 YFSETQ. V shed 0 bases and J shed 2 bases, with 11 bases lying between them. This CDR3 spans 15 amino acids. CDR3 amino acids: CASSLGTSDQETQYF. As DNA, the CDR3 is TGCGCCAGCAGCTTGGGGACAAGCGATCAAGAGACCCAGTACTTC.

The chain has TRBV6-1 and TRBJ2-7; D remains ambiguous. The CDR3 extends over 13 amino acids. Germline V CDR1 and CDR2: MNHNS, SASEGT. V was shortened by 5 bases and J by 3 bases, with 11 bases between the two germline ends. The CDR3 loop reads CASSSLANYEQYF. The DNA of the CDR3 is TGTGCCAGCAGTTCTCTCGCGAACTACGAGCAGTACTTC.

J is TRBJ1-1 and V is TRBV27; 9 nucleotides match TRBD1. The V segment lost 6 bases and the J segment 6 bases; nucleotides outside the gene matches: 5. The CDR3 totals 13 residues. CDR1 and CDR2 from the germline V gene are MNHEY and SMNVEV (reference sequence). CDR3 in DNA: TGTGCCAGCAGCCCGGGACAGGGCGCTGAAGCTTTCTTT. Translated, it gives CASSPGQGAEAFF.

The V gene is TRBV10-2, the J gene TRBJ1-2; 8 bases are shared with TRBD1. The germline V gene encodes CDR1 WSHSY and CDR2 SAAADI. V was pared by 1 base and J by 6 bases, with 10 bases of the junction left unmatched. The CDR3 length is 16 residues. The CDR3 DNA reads TGCGCCAGCAGTGAGTTAGCAGGGGGCGTAGGGGATGGCTACACCTTC. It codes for CASSELAGGVGDGYTF.

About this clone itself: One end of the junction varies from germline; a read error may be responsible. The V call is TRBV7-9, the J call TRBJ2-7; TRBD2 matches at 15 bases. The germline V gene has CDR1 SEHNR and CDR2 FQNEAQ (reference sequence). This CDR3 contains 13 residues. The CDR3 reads CASRSGTSGGLRF. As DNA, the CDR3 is TGTGCCAGCAGATCCGGGACTAGCGGGGGGTTACGCTTC.

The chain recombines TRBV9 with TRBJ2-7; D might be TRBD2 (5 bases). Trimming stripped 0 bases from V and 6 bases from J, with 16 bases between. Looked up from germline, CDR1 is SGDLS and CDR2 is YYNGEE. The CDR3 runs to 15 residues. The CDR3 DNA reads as TGTGCCAGCAGCGTAGAGGCCACGTGGAGCGGCGAGCAGTACTTC. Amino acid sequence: CASSVEATWSGEQYF.

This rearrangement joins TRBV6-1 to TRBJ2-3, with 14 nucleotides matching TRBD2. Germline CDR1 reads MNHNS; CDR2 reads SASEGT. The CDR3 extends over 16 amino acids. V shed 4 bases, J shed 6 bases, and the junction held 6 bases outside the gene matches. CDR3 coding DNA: TGTGCCAGCAGTGCCCGGACTAGCGGGGGGAGGGATACGCAGTATTTT. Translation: CASSARTSGGRDTQYF.

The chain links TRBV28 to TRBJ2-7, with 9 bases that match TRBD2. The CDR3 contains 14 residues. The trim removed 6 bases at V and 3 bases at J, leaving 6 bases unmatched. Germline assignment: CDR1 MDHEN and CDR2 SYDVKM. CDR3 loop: CASRRISGSYEQYF. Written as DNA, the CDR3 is TGTGCCAGCAGGCGGATTAGCGGGAGCTACGAGCAGTACTTC. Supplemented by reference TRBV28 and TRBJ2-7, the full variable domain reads DVKVTQSSRYLVKRTGEKVFLECVQDMDHENMFWYRQDPGLGLRLIYFSYDVKMKEKGDIPEGYSVSREKKERFSLILESASTNQTSMYLCASRRISGSYEQYFGPGTRLTVT.

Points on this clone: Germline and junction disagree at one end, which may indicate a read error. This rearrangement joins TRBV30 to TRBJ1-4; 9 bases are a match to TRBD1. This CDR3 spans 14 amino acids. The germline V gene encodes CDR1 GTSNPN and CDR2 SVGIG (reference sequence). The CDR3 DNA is TGTGCCTCTTACACACAGGGGGCCAAACCCTTCACCCGTTTT. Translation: CASYTQGAKPFTRF.

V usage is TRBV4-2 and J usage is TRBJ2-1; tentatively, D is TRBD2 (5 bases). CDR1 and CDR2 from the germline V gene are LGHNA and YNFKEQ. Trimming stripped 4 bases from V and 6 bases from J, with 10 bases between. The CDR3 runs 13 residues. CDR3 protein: CASSREGSNEQFF. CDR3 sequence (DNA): TGTGCCAGCAGCCGCGAGGGCTCCAATGAGCAGTTCTTC.

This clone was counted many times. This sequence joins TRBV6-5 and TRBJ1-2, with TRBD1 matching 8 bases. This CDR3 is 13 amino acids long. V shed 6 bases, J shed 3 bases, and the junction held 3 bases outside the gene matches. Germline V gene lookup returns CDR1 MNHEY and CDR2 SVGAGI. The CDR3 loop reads CASSPGQDYGYTF. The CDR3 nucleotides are TGTGCCAGCAGCCCGGGACAGGACTATGGCTACACCTTC.

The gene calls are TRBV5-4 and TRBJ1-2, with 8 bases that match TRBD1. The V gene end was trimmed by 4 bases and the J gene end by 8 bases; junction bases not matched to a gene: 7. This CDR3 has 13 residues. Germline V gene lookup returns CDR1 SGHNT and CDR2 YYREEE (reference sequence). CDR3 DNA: TGTGCCAGCAGCACGGACAGGGTGGAGGGCTACACCTTC. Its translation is CASSTDRVEGYTF.

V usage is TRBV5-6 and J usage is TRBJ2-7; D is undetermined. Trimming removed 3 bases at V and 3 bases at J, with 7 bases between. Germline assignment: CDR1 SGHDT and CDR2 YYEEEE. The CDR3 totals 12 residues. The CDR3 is CASSYGVYEQYF. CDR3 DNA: TGTGCCAGCAGCTACGGTGTCTACGAGCAGTACTTC.

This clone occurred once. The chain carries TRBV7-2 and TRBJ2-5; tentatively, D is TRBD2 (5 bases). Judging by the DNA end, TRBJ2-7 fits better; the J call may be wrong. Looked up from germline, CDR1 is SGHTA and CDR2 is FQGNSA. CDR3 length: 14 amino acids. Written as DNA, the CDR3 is TGTGCCAGCAGCTTAGGGTTAGCGAGGTACGAGCAGTACTTC. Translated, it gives CASSLGLARYEQYF.

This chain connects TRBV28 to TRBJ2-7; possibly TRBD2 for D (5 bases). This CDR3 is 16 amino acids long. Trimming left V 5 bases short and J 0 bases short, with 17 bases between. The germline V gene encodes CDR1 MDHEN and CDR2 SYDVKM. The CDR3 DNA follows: TGTGCCAGCAGTCCGCGACGACGGAGGAGCTCCTACGAGCAGTACTTC. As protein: CASSPRRRRSSYEQYF.

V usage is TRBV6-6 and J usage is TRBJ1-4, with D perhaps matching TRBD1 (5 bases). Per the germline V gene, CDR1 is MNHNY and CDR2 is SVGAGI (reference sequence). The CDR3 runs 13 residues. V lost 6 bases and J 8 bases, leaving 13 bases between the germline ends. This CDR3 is CASSKHRNEKLFF. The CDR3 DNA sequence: TGTGCCAGCAGCAAACACAGGAACGAAAAACTGTTTTTT.

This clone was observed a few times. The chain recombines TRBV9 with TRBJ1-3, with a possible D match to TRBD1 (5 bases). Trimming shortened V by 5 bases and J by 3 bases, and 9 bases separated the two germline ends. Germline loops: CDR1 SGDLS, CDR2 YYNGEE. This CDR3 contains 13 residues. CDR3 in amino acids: CASSRGGGNTIYF. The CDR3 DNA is TGTGCCAGCAGTCGGGGGGGTGGAAACACCATATATTTT.

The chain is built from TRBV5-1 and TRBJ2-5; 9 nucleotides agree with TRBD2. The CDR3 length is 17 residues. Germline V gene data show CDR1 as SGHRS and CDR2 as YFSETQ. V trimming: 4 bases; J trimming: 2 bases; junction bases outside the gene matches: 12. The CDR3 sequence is CASSAPGLAINQETQYF. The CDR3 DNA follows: TGCGCCAGCAGCGCACCGGGACTAGCCATAAATCAAGAGACCCAGTACTTC.

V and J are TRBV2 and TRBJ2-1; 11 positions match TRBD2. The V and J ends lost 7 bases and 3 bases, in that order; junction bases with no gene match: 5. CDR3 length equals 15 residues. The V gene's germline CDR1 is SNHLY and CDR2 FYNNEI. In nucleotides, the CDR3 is TGTGCCAGCACACCTCTAGCGGGAGGCTACAATGAGCAGTTCTTC. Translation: CASTPLAGGYNEQFF.

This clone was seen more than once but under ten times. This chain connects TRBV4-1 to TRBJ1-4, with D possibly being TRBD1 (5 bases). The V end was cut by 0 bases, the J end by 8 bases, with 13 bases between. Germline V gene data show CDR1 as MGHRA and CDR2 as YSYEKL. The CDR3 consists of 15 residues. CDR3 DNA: TGCGCCAGCAGCCAAGATCCCCCAGGGAGGGAAAAACTGTTTTTT. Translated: CASSQDPPGREKLFF.

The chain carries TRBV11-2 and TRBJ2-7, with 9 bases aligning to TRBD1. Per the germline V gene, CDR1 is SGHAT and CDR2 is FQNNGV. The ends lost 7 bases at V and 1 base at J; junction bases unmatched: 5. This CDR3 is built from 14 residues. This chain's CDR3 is CASTLGQGSYEQYF. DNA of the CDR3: TGTGCCAGCACCCTCGGACAGGGGTCCTACGAGCAGTACTTC.

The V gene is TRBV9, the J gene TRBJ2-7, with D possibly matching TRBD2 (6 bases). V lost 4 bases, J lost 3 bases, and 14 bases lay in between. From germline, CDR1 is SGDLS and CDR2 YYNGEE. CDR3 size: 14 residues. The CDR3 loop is CASSPGGKHYEQYF. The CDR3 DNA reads TGTGCCAGCAGCCCTGGCGGGAAGCACTACGAGCAGTACTTC.

The CDR3 loop reads CASSPRTGGSSYEQYF. The CDR3 coding sequence is TGTGCCAGCTCACCCCGTACAGGGGGTAGCTCCTACGAGCAGTACTTC. The rearrangement links TRBV18 to TRBJ2-7; 8 bases map to TRBD1. The CDR3 loop spans 16 amino acids. Germline V gene lookup returns CDR1 KGHSH and CDR2 LQKENI. Trimming removed 3 bases from V and 0 bases from J; junction bases left unmatched: 7. The variable domain in full, with the rest retrieved from reference TRBV18 and TRBJ2-7, is NAGVMQNPRHLVRRRGQEARLRCSPMKGHSHVYWYRQLPEEGLKFMVYLQKENIIDESGMPKERFSAEFPKEGPSILRIQQVVRGDSAAYFCASSPRTGGSSYEQYFGPGTRLTVT.

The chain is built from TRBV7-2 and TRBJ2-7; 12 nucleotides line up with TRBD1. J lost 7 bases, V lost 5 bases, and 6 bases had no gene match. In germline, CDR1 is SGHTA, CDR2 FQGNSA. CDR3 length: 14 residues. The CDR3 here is CASSAGQGALEQYF. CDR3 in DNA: TGTGCCAGCAGCGCGGGACAGGGGGCTCTTGAGCAGTACTTC.

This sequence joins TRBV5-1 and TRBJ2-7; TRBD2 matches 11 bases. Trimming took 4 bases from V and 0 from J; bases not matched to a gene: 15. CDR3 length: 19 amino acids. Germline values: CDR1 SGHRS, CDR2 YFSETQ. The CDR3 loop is CASSQHLAGGPRSSYEQYF. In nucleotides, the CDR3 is TGCGCCAGCAGCCAACATCTAGCGGGAGGACCCAGGAGCTCCTACGAGCAGTACTTC.

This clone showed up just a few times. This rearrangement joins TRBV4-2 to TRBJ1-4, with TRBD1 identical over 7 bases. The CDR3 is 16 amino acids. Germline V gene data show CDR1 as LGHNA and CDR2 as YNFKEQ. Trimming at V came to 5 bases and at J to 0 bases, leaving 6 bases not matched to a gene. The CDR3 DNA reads TGTGCCAGCAGCTACTCGACAGGGCCAACTAATGAAAAACTGTTTTTT. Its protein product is CASSYSTGPTNEKLFF.